Listed here is a single T cell receptor beta chain. Its antigen is still unknown. The data stem from a study of T cell repertoires in cytomegalovirus infection. Whole-study context: CMV infection together with matching HLA type was indicated by public TCR beta signatures. Findings and caveats of the study: Of the TCR beta families, the public ones yielded a cumulative frequency that identified carriers of CMV plus the relevant HLA. There were HLA-C-restricted CMV-specific TCR beta clonotypes dominating the ex vivo response.

One entry per CDR3 protein results from TCRdb running MiXCR on the reads. The sample includes about 180,000 distinct CDR3 sequences, approximately 15% of them seen just once. Sequenced: PBMCs. The clonotype comes from a human donor in good health (CMV status not recorded). Some clones in this sample may be carry-over from other donors' samples.

CDR3: CASSGEGWGTEAFF. The CDR3 nucleotides are TGTGCCAGCAGTGGGGAGGGGTGGGGCACTGAAGCTTTCTTT. The chain combines TRBV28 with TRBJ1-1, with D perhaps matching TRBD1 (5 bases). This CDR3 spans 14 amino acids. Trimming took off 5 bases at V and 4 bases at J, with 14 bases between the two ends. Germline V gives CDR1 MDHEN, CDR2 SYDVKM.